The clone carrying this T cell receptor (beta chain) was recorded at least ten times. The antigen is not known. The sample belongs to a study of tumor and adjacent non-tumor tissue in lung cancer. Turning to the study itself: Histology: about twelve adenocarcinoma, a couple of squamous cell carcinoma, 1 small cell lung cancer. The patients, 10 men and several women, were roughly 30 to 76 with stage I to III disease.

RNA was extracted from bulk tissue without any cell sorting. Study findings and constraints: Top 100 clones took a larger repertoire share in normal lung.

The V gene's germline CDR1 is DFQATT and CDR2 SNEGSKA (reference sequence). The CDR3 is 12 residues long. V lost 4 bases and J lost 9; bases outside the gene matches: 8. TCRbeta libraries were built with three rounds of nested PCR, modified from ARM-PCR. TCRdb re-derived calls from the multiplex PCR reads in MiXCR, one entry per CDR3 protein. The sample holds 120,000 or so distinct CDR3 sequences; 66% are singletons and the top ten take about 13%. The receptor's source is a man aged 30 to 45 with non-small cell lung cancer. This rearrangement joins TRBV20-1 to TRBJ1-2; TRBD1 matches at 7 bases. The sample was lung tumor tissue. The CDR3 nucleotides are TGCAGTGCTAAGGACAGGCCTTCAAGCTACACCTTC. It codes for CSAKDRPSSYTF.